These T cell receptor beta chains were read from a single sample in a study of OX40 agonist ivuxolimab in advanced cancers. Clones were read by immunoSEQ multiplex PCR, and TCRdb kept only the in-frame ones, dropping some. In the table there are 90,000 or so clones, around nine tenths of which are singletons. Material: CD4+ or CD8+ T cells sorted from blood, obtained in a trial of the OX40 agonist ivuxolimab. These receptor sequences come from an adult with an advanced solid tumor such as melanoma, head and neck, liver or kidney cancer. Both conserved end residues are part of each CDR3. D genes are given only for firm matches.

TRBV7-9	TRBJ1-1	TRBD1	TGTGCCAGCACCTCCACACAGGGGAGCGGGATTGAAGCTTTCTTT	CASTSTQGSGIEAFF
TRBV19	TRBJ1-5	.	TGTGCCAGTAGTATAGGTGGGTCAGGCGAGCGGCCCCAGCATTTT	CASSIGGSGERPQHF
TRBV30	TRBJ1-2	.	TGTGCCTGGAGTGGAGGGCAGGGGAGGATCTATGGCTACGCCTTC	CAWSGGQGRIYGYAF
TRBV28	TRBJ1-1	.	TGTGCCAGCAGTTTAGTTGGAGGGTACACTGAAGCTTTCTTT	CASSLVGGYTEAFF
TRBV7-2	TRBJ2-1	TRBD2	TGTGCCAGCAGCTTATTAGGGACTAGCGGGAGGAATGAGCAGTTCTTC	CASSLLGTSGRNEQFF
TRBV7-2	TRBJ2-7	TRBD1	TGTGCCAGCAGCTTCCGGACAGGGACCTACGAGCAGTACTTC	CASSFRTGTYEQYF
TRBV30	TRBJ2-1	.	TGTGCCTGGAGGGCTTCTTATGAGCAGTTCTTC	CAWRASYEQFF
TRBV19	TRBJ2-1	.	TGTGCCAGTAGTGGCCGGGACTTCAACAATGAGCAGTTCTTC	CASSGRDFNNEQFF
TRBV19	TRBJ1-5	TRBD1	TGTGCCAGTGATTGGACAGGGGGGCTTTGGCAGCCCCAGCATTTT	CASDWTGGLWQPQHF
TRBV28	TRBJ2-2	TRBD2	TGTGCCGGAGGACTAGCGGGGGACACCGGGGAGCTGTTTTTT	CAGGLAGDTGELFF
TRBV5-4	TRBJ2-7	.	TGTGCCAGCAGCTTCGTCGGGACGGCATGGGAGGAGCAGTACTTC	CASSFVGTAWEEQYF
TRBV28	TRBJ1-5	.	TGTGCCAGCAGTTTAGGGCAGCCCAATCAGCCCCAGCATTTT	CASSLGQPNQPQHF
TRBV6-5	TRBJ2-2	.	TGTGCCAGCAGTTATACCCCTGTCGGGGAGCTGTTTTTT	CASSYTPVGELFF